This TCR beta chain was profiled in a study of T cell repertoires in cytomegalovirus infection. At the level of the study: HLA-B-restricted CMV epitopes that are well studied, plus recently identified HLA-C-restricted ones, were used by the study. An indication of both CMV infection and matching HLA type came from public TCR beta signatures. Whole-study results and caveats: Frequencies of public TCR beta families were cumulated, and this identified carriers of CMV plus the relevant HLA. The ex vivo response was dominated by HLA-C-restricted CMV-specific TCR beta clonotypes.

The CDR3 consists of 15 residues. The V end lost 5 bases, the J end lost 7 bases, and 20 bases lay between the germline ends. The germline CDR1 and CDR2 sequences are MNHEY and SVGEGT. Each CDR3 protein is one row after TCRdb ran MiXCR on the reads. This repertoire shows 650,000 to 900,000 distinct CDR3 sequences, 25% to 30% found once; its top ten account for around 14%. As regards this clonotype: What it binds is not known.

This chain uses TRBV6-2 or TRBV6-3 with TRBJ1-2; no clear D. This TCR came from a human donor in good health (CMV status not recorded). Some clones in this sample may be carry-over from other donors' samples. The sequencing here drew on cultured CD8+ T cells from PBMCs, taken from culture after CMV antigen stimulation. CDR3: CASSPLEGLLTGYTF. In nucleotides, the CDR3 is TGTGCCAGCAGTCCCCTCGAGGGTCTCTTGACTGGCTACACCTTC.